These T cell receptor beta chains were read from a single sample in a study of cytomegalovirus exposure and HLA in healthy donors. Sequenced by immunoSEQ multiplex PCR; TCRdb stores in-frame clones only, minus some. The sample contains roughly 100,000 clones, roughly 80% of which appear only once. Sequencing used PBMCs. The receptors here all came from a man aged 25-45 years in good health and CMV-seropositive. Both conserved end residues are part of each CDR3. D genes are given only for firm matches. A clone size is listed for some rows: how often the clone was seen (once, few, many), or a class if it is expanded.

CDR3 DNA: TGTGCCAGCAGTTTGACTAGCGGGGGGGCAGAGACCCAGTACTTC; CDR3 protein: CASSLTSGGAETQYF; V gene: TRBV6-5; J gene: TRBJ2-5; CDR3 length: 15; clone size: .; D gene: TRBD2
CDR3 DNA: TGTGCCAGCAGTGAATTAGGAGGAGCTCTCCATTTT; CDR3 protein: CASSELGGALHF; V gene: TRBV2; J gene: TRBJ1-5; CDR3 length: 12; clone size: .; D gene: .
CDR3 DNA: TGCGCCAGCAGCTTAAATGTAGGGGTTAGCACAGATACGCAGTATTTT; CDR3 protein: CASSLNVGVSTDTQYF; V gene: TRBV5-1; J gene: TRBJ2-3; CDR3 length: 16; clone size: .; D gene: .
CDR3 DNA: TGTGCCAGCAGAGATAGCGGGGGGGCGTGGAATGAGCAGTTCTTC; CDR3 protein: CASRDSGGAWNEQFF; V gene: TRBV6-1; J gene: TRBJ2-1; CDR3 length: 15; clone size: few; D gene: TRBD2
CDR3 DNA: TGTGCCAGCAGCCAAGATCGGGGGGGCCCAGATACGCAGTATTTT; CDR3 protein: CASSQDRGGPDTQYF; V gene: TRBV4-2; J gene: TRBJ2-3; CDR3 length: 15; clone size: few; D gene: TRBD2
CDR3 DNA: TGTGCCAGCAGTGACGGGGCTAGCGCTGAAGCTTTCTTT; CDR3 protein: CASSDGASAEAFF; V gene: TRBV2; J gene: TRBJ1-1; CDR3 length: 13; clone size: .; D gene: .
CDR3 DNA: TGTGCCACCAGCAGCGGGACTAGTGCGTACGAGCAGTACTTC; CDR3 protein: CATSSGTSAYEQYF; V gene: TRBV15; J gene: TRBJ2-7; CDR3 length: 14; clone size: .; D gene: TRBD2
CDR3 DNA: TGCGCCAGCAGTCAAGATGACAGGGCAAATCAGCCCCAGCATTTT; CDR3 protein: CASSQDDRANQPQHF; V gene: TRBV23-1; J gene: TRBJ1-5; CDR3 length: 15; clone size: .; D gene: TRBD1
CDR3 DNA: TGTGCCAGCAGTTACGTTACTAGCGGAGGGGAGACCCAGTACTTC; CDR3 protein: CASSYVTSGGETQYF; V gene: TRBV6-6; J gene: TRBJ2-5; CDR3 length: 15; clone size: .; D gene: TRBD2
CDR3 DNA: TGTGCCAGCAGCGTAGTTGGTAGCGGGGGGGCTCAGACCCAGTACTTC; CDR3 protein: CASSVVGSGGAQTQYF; V gene: TRBV9; J gene: TRBJ2-5; CDR3 length: 16; clone size: .; D gene: TRBD2
CDR3 DNA: TGTGCCAGCAGCGTCCAGGGAACAACTAATGAAAAACTGTTTTTT; CDR3 protein: CASSVQGTTNEKLFF; V gene: TRBV9; J gene: TRBJ1-4; CDR3 length: 15; clone size: .; D gene: .
CDR3 DNA: TGTGCCAGCAGCTTGTCAGGGTCCAAAAACATTCAGTACTTC; CDR3 protein: CASSLSGSKNIQYF; V gene: TRBV5-6; J gene: TRBJ2-4; CDR3 length: 14; clone size: few; D gene: .
CDR3 DNA: TGTGCCAGCAGCTTGTGGCAGGCCCAAGAGACCCAGTACTTC; CDR3 protein: CASSLWQAQETQYF; V gene: TRBV5-4; J gene: TRBJ2-5; CDR3 length: 14; clone size: .; D gene: .
CDR3 DNA: TGTGCCAGTGGACAGGGATCCTGGGAGCAGTACTTC; CDR3 protein: CASGQGSWEQYF; V gene: TRBV2; J gene: TRBJ2-7; CDR3 length: 12; clone size: .; D gene: TRBD1
CDR3 DNA: TGTGCCAGCCTTGCCCAGGCGTCGAACACTGAAGCTTTCTTT; CDR3 protein: CASLAQASNTEAFF; V gene: TRBV6-1; J gene: TRBJ1-1; CDR3 length: 14; clone size: .; D gene: .